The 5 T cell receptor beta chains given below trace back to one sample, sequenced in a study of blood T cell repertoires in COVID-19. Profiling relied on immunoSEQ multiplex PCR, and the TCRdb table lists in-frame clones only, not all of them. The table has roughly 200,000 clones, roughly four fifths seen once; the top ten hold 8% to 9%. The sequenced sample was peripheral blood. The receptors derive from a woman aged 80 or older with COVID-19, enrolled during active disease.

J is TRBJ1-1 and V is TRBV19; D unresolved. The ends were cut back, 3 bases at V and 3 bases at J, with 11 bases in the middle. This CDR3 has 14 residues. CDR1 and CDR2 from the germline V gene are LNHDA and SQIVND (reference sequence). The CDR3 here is CASSMIGWDTEAFF. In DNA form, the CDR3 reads TGTGCCAGTAGTATGATCGGGTGGGACACTGAAGCTTTCTTT.

The CDR3 DNA sequence: TGTGCCAGCACAGACTCAACTAATGAAAAACTGTTTTTT. Translation gives CASTDSTNEKLFF. V is TRBV3-1 (or the pseudogene TRBV3-2) and J is TRBJ1-4; no reliable D call. With 7 bases removed from V and 0 bases from J, the gap between germline ends came to 6 bases. The CDR3 is 13 residues long. Germline loops: CDR1 LGHDT, CDR2 YNNKEL (reference sequence).

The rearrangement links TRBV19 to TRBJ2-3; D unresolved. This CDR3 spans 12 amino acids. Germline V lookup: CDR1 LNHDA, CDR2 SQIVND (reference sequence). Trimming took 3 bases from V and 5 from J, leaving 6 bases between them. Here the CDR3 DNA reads TGTGCCAGTAGTATTCCGGGAGATACGCAGTATTTT. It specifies CASSIPGDTQYF.

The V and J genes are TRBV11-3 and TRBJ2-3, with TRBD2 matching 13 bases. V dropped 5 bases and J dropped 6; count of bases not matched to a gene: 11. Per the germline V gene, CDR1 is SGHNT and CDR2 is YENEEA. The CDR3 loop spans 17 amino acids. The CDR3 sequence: CASSARGGTSGTDTQYF. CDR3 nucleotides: TGTGCCAGCAGCGCCCGTGGGGGGACTAGCGGGACCGATACGCAGTATTTT.

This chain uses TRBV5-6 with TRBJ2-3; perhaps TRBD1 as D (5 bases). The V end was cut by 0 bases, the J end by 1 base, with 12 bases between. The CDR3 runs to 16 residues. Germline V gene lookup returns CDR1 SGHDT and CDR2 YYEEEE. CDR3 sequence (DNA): TGTGCCAGCAGCTTGGCCCAGACAGCAGGCACAGATACGCAGTATTTT. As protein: CASSLAQTAGTDTQYF.